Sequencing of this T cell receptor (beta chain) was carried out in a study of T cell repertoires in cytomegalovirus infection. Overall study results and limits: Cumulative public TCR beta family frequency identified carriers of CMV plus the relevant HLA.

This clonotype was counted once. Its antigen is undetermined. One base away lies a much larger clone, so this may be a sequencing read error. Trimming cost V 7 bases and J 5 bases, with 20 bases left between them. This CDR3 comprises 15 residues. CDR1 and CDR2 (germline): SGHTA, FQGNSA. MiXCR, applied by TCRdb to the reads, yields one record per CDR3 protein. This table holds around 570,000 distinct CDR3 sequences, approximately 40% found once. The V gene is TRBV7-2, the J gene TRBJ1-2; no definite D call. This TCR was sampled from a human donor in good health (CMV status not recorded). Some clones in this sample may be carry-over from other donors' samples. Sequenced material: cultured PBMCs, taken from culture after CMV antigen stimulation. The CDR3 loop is CASTPGSRRVYGYTF. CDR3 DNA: TGTGCCAGCACCCCGGGCTCCAGAAGGGTTTATGGCTACACCTTC. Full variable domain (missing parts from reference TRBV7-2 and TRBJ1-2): GAGVSQSPSNKVTEKGKDVELRCDPISGHTALYWYRQSLGQGLEFLIYFQGNSAPDKSGLPSDRFSAERTGGSVSTLTIQRTQQEDSAVYLCASTPGSRRVYGYTFGSGTRLTVV.